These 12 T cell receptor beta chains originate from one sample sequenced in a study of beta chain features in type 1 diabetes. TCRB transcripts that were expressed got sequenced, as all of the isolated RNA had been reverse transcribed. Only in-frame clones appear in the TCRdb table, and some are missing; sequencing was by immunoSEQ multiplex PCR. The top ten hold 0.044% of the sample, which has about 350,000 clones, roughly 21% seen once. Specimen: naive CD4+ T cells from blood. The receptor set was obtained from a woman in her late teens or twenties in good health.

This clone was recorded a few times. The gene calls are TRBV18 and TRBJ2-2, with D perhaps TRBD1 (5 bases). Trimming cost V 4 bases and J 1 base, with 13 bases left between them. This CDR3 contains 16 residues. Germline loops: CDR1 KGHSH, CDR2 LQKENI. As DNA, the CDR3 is TGTGCCAGCTCACGCCAGCAGGGAATGAACACCGGGGAGCTGTTTTTT. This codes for CASSRQQGMNTGELFF. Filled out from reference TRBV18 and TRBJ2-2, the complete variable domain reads NAGVMQNPRHLVRRRGQEARLRCSPMKGHSHVYWYRQLPEEGLKFMVYLQKENIIDESGMPKERFSAEFPKEGPSILRIQQVVRGDSAAYFCASSRQQGMNTGELFFGEGSRLTVL.

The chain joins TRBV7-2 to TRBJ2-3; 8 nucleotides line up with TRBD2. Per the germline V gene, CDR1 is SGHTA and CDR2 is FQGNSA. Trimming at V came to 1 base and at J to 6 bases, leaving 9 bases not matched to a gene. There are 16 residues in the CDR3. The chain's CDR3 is CASSLDFGGGWDTQYF. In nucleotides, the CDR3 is TGTGCCAGCAGCTTAGATTTCGGCGGGGGGTGGGATACGCAGTATTTT.

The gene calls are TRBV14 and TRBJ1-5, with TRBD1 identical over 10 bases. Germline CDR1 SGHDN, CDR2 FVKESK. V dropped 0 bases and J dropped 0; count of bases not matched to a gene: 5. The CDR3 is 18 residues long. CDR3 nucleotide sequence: TGTGCCAGCAGCCAAGATGGGACAGGGGACTATAGCAATCAGCCCCAGCATTTT. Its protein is CASSQDGTGDYSNQPQHF.

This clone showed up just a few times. CDR3 in DNA: TGTGCCAGCAGCTTAATAGAGAATCAGCCCCAGCATTTT. Its protein product is CASSLIENQPQHF. The rearrangement links TRBV7-9 to TRBJ1-5, with D hard to call. V was cut by 2 bases and J by 4 bases, with 6 bases left in between. Per germline, CDR1 SEHNR and CDR2 FQNEAQ (reference sequence). The CDR3 runs to 13 residues.

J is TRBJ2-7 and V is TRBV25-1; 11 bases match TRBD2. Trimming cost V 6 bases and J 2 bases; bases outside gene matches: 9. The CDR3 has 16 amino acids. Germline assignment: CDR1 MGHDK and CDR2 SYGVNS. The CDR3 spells CASSPGTSGFPYEQYF. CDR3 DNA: TGTGCCAGCAGCCCCGGGACTAGCGGTTTCCCCTACGAGCAGTACTTC.

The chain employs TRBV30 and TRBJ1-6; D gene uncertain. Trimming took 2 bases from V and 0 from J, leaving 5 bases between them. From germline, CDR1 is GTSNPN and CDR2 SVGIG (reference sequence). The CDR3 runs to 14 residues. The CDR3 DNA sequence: TGTGCCTGGAGTTACAGCTCCTATAATTCACCCCTCCACTTT. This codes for CAWSYSSYNSPLHF.

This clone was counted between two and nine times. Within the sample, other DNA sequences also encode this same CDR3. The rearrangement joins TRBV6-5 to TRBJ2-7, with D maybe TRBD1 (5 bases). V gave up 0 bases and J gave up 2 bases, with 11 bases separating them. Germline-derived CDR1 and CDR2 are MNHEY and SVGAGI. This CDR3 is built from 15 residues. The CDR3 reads CASSYSGQGTYEQYF. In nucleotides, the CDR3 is TGTGCCAGCAGTTACTCTGGGCAGGGTACCTACGAGCAGTACTTC.

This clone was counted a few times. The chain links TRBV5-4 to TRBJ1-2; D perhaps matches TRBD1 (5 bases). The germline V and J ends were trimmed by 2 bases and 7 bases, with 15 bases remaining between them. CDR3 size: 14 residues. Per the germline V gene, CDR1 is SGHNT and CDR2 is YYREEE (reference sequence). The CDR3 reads CASSLLQAVGGYTF. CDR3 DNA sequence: TGTGCCAGCAGCTTATTACAGGCCGTTGGTGGCTACACCTTC. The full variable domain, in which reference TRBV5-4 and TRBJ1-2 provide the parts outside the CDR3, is ETGVTQSPTHLIKTRGQQVTLRCSSQSGHNTVSWYQQALGQGPQFIFQYYREEENGRGNFPPRFSGLQFPNYSSELNVNALELDDSALYLCASSLLQAVGGYTFGSGTRLTVV.

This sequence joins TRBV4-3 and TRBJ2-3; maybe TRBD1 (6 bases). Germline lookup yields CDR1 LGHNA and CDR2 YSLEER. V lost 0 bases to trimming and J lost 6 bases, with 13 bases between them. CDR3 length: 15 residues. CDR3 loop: CASSQEGRTVDTQYF. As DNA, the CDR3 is TGCGCCAGCAGCCAAGAGGGTAGGACAGTTGATACGCAGTATTTT.

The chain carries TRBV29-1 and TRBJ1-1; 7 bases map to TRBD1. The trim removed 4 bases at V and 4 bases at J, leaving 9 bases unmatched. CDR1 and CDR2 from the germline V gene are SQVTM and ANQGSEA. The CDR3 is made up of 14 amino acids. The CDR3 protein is CSVGEGALGTEAFF. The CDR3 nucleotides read TGCAGCGTTGGCGAGGGGGCGCTGGGCACTGAAGCTTTCTTT. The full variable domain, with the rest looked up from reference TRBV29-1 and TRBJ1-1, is SAVISQKPSRDICQRGTSLTIQCQVDSQVTMMFWYRQQPGQSLTLIATANQGSEATYESGFVIDKFPISRPNLTFSTLTVSNMSPEDSSIYLCSVGEGALGTEAFFGQGTRLTVV.

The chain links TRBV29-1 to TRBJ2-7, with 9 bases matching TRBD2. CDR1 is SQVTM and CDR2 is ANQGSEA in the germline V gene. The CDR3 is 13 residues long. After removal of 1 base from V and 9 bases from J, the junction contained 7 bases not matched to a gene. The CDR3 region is CSVEAAGGPWQYF. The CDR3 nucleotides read TGCAGCGTTGAAGCGGCGGGAGGGCCTTGGCAGTACTTC.

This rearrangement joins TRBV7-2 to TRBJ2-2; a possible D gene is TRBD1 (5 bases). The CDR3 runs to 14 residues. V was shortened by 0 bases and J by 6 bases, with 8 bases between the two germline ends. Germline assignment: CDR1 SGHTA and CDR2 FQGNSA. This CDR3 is CASSLAGLAGELFF. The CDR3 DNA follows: TGTGCCAGCAGCTTAGCGGGGCTAGCCGGGGAGCTGTTTTTT.